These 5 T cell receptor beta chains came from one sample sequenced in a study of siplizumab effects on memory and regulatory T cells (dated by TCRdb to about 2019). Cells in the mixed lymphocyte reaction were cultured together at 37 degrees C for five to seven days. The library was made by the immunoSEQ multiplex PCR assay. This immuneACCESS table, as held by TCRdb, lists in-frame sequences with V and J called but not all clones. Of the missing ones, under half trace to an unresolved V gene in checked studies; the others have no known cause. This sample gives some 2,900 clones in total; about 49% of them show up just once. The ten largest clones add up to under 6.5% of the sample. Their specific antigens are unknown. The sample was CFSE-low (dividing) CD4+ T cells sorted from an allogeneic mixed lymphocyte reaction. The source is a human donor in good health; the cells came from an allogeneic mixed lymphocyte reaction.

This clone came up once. As DNA, the CDR3 is TGTGCCAGCAGTGCACAGGGTACCCAAGAGACCCAGTACTTC. It yields the protein CASSAQGTQETQYF. The V gene is TRBV2, the J gene TRBJ2-5; TRBD1 might be the D (6 bases). V lost 4 bases and J lost 1, with 10 bases in between. The CDR3 spans 14 residues. CDR1 is SNHLY, CDR2 FYNNEI, per germline.

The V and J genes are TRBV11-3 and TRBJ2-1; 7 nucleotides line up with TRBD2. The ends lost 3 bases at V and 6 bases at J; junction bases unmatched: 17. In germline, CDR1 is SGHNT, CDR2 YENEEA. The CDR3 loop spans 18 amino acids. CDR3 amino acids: CASSLVRGSRRLANEQFF. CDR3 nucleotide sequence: TGTGCCAGCAGCTTGGTCCGGGGTAGTCGACGACTAGCCAATGAGCAGTTCTTC.

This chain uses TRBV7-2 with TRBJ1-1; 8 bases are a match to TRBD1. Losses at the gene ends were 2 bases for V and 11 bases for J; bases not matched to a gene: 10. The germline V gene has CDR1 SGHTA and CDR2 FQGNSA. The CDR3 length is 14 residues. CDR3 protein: CASSLSWGRGRAFF. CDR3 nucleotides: TGTGCCAGCAGCTTATCATGGGGCAGGGGGCGTGCTTTCTTT.

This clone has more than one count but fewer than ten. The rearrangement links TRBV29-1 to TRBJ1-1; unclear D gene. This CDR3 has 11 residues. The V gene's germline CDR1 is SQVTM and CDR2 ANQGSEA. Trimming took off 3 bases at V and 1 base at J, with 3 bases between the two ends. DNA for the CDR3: TGCAGCGTTGACCGGAACACTGAAGCTTTCTTT. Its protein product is CSVDRNTEAFF.

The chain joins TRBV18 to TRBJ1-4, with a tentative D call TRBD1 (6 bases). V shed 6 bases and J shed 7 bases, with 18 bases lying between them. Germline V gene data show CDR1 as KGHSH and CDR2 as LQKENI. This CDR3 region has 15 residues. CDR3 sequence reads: CASSQNTGTGEKLFF. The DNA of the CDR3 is TGTGCCAGCTCGCAAAATACAGGGACGGGTGAAAAACTGTTTTTT.